In this sample, the clone carrying this T cell receptor (beta chain) turned up once. This specimen comes from a study of blood T cell repertoires in COVID-19. Study in general: There were acute and convalescent COVID-19 samples, and they came from the United States, Italy and Spain. Nucleic acid was either cDNA or gDNA, and it came from T cells, B-cell-depleted T cells, or PBMCs.

CDR3 size: 13 residues. Germline V CDR1 and CDR2: SEHNR, FQNEAQ (reference sequence). V gave up 4 bases and J gave up 2 bases, with 8 bases separating them. Original processing notes: Cell counts per sample came from amplifying reference gene primers. Only in-frame clones appear in the TCRdb table, and some are missing; sequencing was by immunoSEQ multiplex PCR. V and J calls and clone size are given by that table; D and trimming were obtained from the DNA. The table lists 50,000 to 75,000 clones, around 82% of them singletons, with around 14% in the top ten. This TCR derives from a man aged 60-69 years with COVID-19, enrolled during active disease. Sequencing was carried out using peripheral blood. The chain uses TRBV7-9 and TRBJ2-5; D remains ambiguous. CDR3 bases: TGTGCCAGCAGCTCCTACTTTCAAGAGACCCAGTACTTC. The encoded protein is CASSSYFQETQYF.